The entry below describes one T cell receptor (beta chain). Per the study methods: By means of reference gene primer amplification, nucleated cell counts were estimated. Method: immunoSEQ multiplex PCR; TCRdb's copy keeps in-frame clones and lacks some. V and J calls plus clone size are reproduced from that table; the DNA served to infer D and trimming. The data show 60,000 to 75,000 clones, 88% seen once. From germline, CDR1 is MDHEN and CDR2 SYDVKM. Trimming cost V 6 bases and J 3 bases; bases outside gene matches: 7. The CDR3 loop spans 15 amino acids. The record originates from a study of blood T cell repertoires in COVID-19. Study details: Both acute and convalescent COVID-19 samples were obtained from the United States, Italy and Spain. Sample material is recorded as cDNA or gDNA derived from T cells, B-cell-depleted T cells, or PBMCs.

This receptor was obtained from a human donor in a cohort sampled during active COVID-19. This rearrangement joins TRBV28 to TRBJ2-7; 11 bases align to TRBD1. Sequencing was done on a sample of peripheral blood. The CDR3, as DNA: TGTGCCAGCAGCGGTCCCGGGACAGGGGGCTACGAGCAGTACGTC. It specifies CASSGPGTGGYEQYV.